These T cell receptor beta chains were read from a single sample in a study of OX40 agonist ivuxolimab in advanced cancers. TCRdb's copy holds only in-frame clones and misses some; the assay was immunoSEQ multiplex PCR. The data hold 50,000 to 65,000 clones, with around 90% observed a single time. Sequencing used CD4+ or CD8+ T cells sorted from blood, obtained in a trial of the OX40 agonist ivuxolimab. The source of these receptors is an adult with an advanced solid tumor such as melanoma, head and neck, liver or kidney cancer. The conserved cysteine and the conserved F or W are not part of the CDR3 here.

j_call,v_call,cdr3_aa
TRBJ2-7,TRBV6-6,ASSRDRAYEQY
TRBJ2-2,TRBV4-1,ASSHSPGQGLNTGELF
TRBJ1-1,TRBV7-9,ASSDNRGRAF
TRBJ2-5,TRBV7-9,ASSLRGRETQY
TRBJ1-2,TRBV5-1,ASSSLGTGGDRYT
TRBJ2-7,TRBV6-6,ASSRGLPYEQY
-,TRBV28,ASSSSRYEQY
TRBJ2-7,TRBV6-1,ASSGLGQAYEQY
TRBJ2-6,TRBV27,ASRRQLSGANVLT
TRBJ1-5,TRBV10-2,ASSGQGNNQPQH
TRBJ2-5,TRBV28,ASSSPEFQETQY
TRBJ2-3,TRBV29-1,SVIKGWGNLQY
TRBJ2-1,TRBV7-8,ASLLGGGVSNEQF
TRBJ2-7,TRBV5-5,ASSRGPRSYEQY
TRBJ2-7,TRBV11-2,ASSTRTEPYEQY
TRBJ2-5,TRBV28,ASSFYGRARETQY
TRBJ2-2,TRBV9,ASSARGGAITGELF
TRBJ2-2,TRBV30,AWRAGELF
TRBJ1-3,TRBV30,AWSPSFGNTIY
TRBJ2-4,TRBV11-2,ASSWTGQQY
TRBJ2-5,TRBV5-4,ASSKGGRSQETQY
TRBJ1-1,TRBV28,ASSLGVFEAF
TRBJ1-1,TRBV6-4,ASSGSMNTEAF
TRBJ2-3,TRBV9,ASSVGSGTDTQY
TRBJ1-2,TRBV5-4,ASSQDPAGNNYGYT
-,TRBV27,ASSLSGGTGVYEQY
TRBJ1-5,TRBV7-2,ASSLDPGSNQPQH
TRBJ2-1,TRBV2,ASSIQGGPYNEQF
TRBJ2-7,TRBV14,ASSQEAGLLTYEQY
TRBJ1-4,TRBV6-5,ASSTGGAGEKLF
TRBJ2-1,TRBV10-2,ASSGIYNEQF
TRBJ2-3,TRBV7-2,ASSLGQGEGVTQY
TRBJ1-4,TRBV10-3,AISERGETNEKLF
TRBJ1-5,TRBV19,ASTPVGSQPQH
TRBJ2-3,TRBV11-1,ASSLGPYDTDTQY
TRBJ2-3,TRBV9,ASSVATGRALEDTQY
TRBJ2-1,TRBV5-1,ASSPRGPGLNNEQF
TRBJ1-6,TRBV5-4,ASSLDGSYNSPLH
TRBJ2-7,TRBV19,ASSRGGGQTSYEQY
TRBJ2-2,TRBV19,ASSIAGSSTGELF
TRBJ1-2,TRBV6-5,ASSSHWTENYGYT
TRBJ2-5,TRBV5-1,ASSLAGEKTQY
TRBJ1-2,TRBV28,ASSDRGIRNYGYT
TRBJ2-7,TRBV10-3,AISEEGLAGQGHEQY
TRBJ2-3,TRBV5-5,ASSLTGSTDTQY
TRBJ2-1,TRBV4-2,ASSQGTSSYNEQF
TRBJ1-1,TRBV5-1,ASRWREGNTEAF
TRBJ2-3,TRBV27,ASRQYRAGVTDTQY
TRBJ2-1,TRBV18,ASSSLDRGNEQF
TRBJ1-1,TRBV18,ASSPRTGEATEAF
TRBJ2-7,TRBV30,ATNQGGSSYEQY
TRBJ2-1,TRBV7-2,ASSLGTSGNEQF
TRBJ1-4,TRBV6-5,ASRAYAVGEKLF
TRBJ2-5,TRBV7-6,ASSLVETQY
TRBJ2-7,TRBV2,ASSDTYYEQY
TRBJ2-3,TRBV7-7,ASSPGQLSTDTQY
TRBJ2-1,TRBV19,ASKKRGSAFRNNEQF
TRBJ2-5,TRBV7-2,ASSLAGTSGQETQY
TRBJ2-7,TRBV14,ASSQRGTGAYEQY